What follows are 16 T cell receptor beta chains derived from one specimen sequenced in a study of OX40 agonist ivuxolimab in advanced cancers. Produced via immunoSEQ multiplex PCR; TCRdb's table is partial and in-frame only. The repertoire holds roughly 40,000 clones, less than 95% seen once, with about 16% in the top ten. The sequences come from CD4+ or CD8+ T cells sorted from blood, collected in a trial of the OX40 agonist ivuxolimab. The receptors originated from an adult with an advanced solid tumor such as melanoma, head and neck, liver or kidney cancer.

This sequence joins TRBV6-5 and TRBJ2-7; perhaps TRBD2 as D (6 bases). Germline CDR1 is MNHEY and CDR2 is SVGAGI. Trimming left V 0 bases short and J 6 bases short, with 12 bases between. CDR3 length equals 14 residues. CDR3 region: CASSYSGGRGEQYF. As DNA, the CDR3 is TGTGCCAGCAGTTACTCCGGGGGTAGGGGCGAGCAGTACTTC.

The chain links TRBV7-9 to TRBJ2-5; D remains unclear. V lost 6 bases, J lost 5 bases, and 19 bases lay in between. The CDR3 contains 15 residues. Germline loops: CDR1 SEHNR, CDR2 FQNEAQ (reference sequence). The CDR3 DNA sequence: TGTGCCAGCAGTGCAGCCCCAGGCCTTGGGGAGACCCAGTACTTC. Its translation is CASSAAPGLGETQYF.

The chain carries TRBV30 and TRBJ1-5; 9 bases map to TRBD1. Germline assignment: CDR1 GTSNPN and CDR2 SVGIG (reference sequence). CDR3 length: 13 residues. V shed 5 bases, J shed 6 bases, and the junction held 5 bases outside the gene matches. The CDR3 nucleotides are TGTGCCTGGGGACAGGGGAGCGGTCAGCCCCAGCATTTT. Translated: CAWGQGSGQPQHF.

The chain couples TRBV6-1 to TRBJ1-5; D remains ambiguous. The germline CDR1 and CDR2 sequences are MNHNS and SASEGT. V lost 2 bases and J lost 9, with 14 bases in between. The CDR3 sequence is 14 residues long. The CDR3 here is CASSELGDNVPQHF. The CDR3 nucleotides are TGTGCCAGCAGTGAACTTGGCGACAATGTGCCCCAGCATTTT.

V and J are TRBV10-1 and TRBJ2-3, with TRBD2 matching over 9 bases. Losses at the gene ends were 2 bases for V and 0 bases for J; bases not matched to a gene: 3. In germline, CDR1 is WNHNN, CDR2 SYGVQD (reference sequence). This CDR3 contains 16 residues. The CDR3 region has the DNA TGCGCCAGCAGTGAGCTAGCGGGATTAAGCACAGATACGCAGTATTTT. This gives the protein CASSELAGLSTDTQYF.

V and J are TRBV19 and TRBJ1-1; TRBD1 matches at 8 bases. The CDR3 spans 13 residues. In germline, CDR1 is LNHDA, CDR2 SQIVND (reference sequence). Trimming removed 4 bases from V and 4 bases from J; junction bases left unmatched: 2. The CDR3 reads CASSTTGVTEAFF. For the CDR3, the DNA is TGTGCCAGTAGTACGACAGGGGTCACTGAAGCTTTCTTT.

The chain carries TRBV27 and TRBJ1-4, with D maybe TRBD1 (5 bases). Germline loops: CDR1 MNHEY, CDR2 SMNVEV (reference sequence). V gave up 6 bases and J gave up 0 bases, with 11 bases separating them. The CDR3 consists of 15 residues. The chain's CDR3 is CASSPLGATNEKLFF. In nucleotides, the CDR3 is TGTGCCAGCAGCCCTCTGGGGGCAACTAATGAAAAACTGTTTTTT.

CDR3 loop: CASSELWGQETQYF. The CDR3 DNA reads as TGTGCCAGCAGCGAACTATGGGGGCAAGAGACCCAGTACTTC. The chain joins TRBV11-1 to TRBJ2-5; D assignment may be TRBD1 or TRBD2 (5 bases each). The CDR3 length is 14 residues. The ends were cut back, 5 bases at V and 2 bases at J, with 12 bases in the middle. Germline V gene data show CDR1 as SGHAT and CDR2 as FQDESV (reference sequence).

This clone has just one count. The rearrangement joins TRBV6-6 to TRBJ2-2; the match to TRBD2 covers 8 bases. The CDR3 loop spans 15 amino acids. Germline V gene data show CDR1 as MNHNY and CDR2 as SVGAGI (reference sequence). V shed 7 bases and J 8 bases; nucleotides not matched to a gene: 12. CDR3 loop: CASTGGLAGSGELFF. CDR3 in DNA: TGTGCCAGCACCGGTGGGCTAGCGGGTAGTGGGGAGCTGTTTTTT.

The gene calls are TRBV27 and TRBJ2-3; possible D gene TRBD2, 7 bases. V dropped 6 bases and J dropped 1 base, with 23 bases sitting between them. The CDR3 is made up of 18 amino acids. From germline, CDR1 is MNHEY and CDR2 SMNVEV (reference sequence). Here the CDR3 reads CASRGSWGGTPGTDTQYF. The CDR3 coding sequence is TGTGCCAGCAGGGGGAGTTGGGGGGGCACCCCTGGCACAGATACGCAGTATTTT.

The DNA of the CDR3 is TGTGCCAGCAGGATCCGGGACGAATACAATGAGCAGTTCTTC. Residues: CASRIRDEYNEQFF. The chain carries TRBV28 and TRBJ2-1, with D possibly being TRBD1 or TRBD2 (5 bases each). CDR3 length equals 14 residues. In germline, CDR1 is MDHEN, CDR2 SYDVKM. The V end lost 6 bases, the J end lost 4 bases, and 13 bases lay between the germline ends.

The V gene is TRBV28, the J gene TRBJ2-1; D not resolved. Germline loops: CDR1 MDHEN, CDR2 SYDVKM. The CDR3 is 16 residues long. Trimming took off 6 bases at V and 2 bases at J, with 17 bases between the two ends. Here the CDR3 DNA reads TGTGCCAGCAGAGCCATCTCCGGGTTCCCCTACAATGAGCAGTTCTTC. Translating gives CASRAISGFPYNEQFF.

This sequence joins TRBV28 and TRBJ2-5; D may be TRBD1 (5 bases). The CDR3 loop spans 15 amino acids. Germline assignment: CDR1 MDHEN and CDR2 SYDVKM. V dropped 5 bases and J dropped 4 bases, with 17 bases sitting between them. As DNA, the CDR3 is TGTGCCAGCAGTCCCTCGAACAGGCTCGGAGAGACCCAGTACTTC. This codes for CASSPSNRLGETQYF.

The chain joins TRBV27 to TRBJ2-7, with 9 nucleotides matching TRBD2. The CDR3 extends over 15 amino acids. Germline CDR1 is MNHEY and CDR2 is SMNVEV (reference sequence). The V gene end was trimmed by 6 bases and the J gene end by 4 bases; junction bases not matched to a gene: 10. The CDR3 protein is CASRWSAGGGYEQYF. CDR3 bases: TGTGCCAGCAGATGGTCAGCGGGAGGTGGGTACGAGCAGTACTTC.

This clone was seen just once. V is TRBV9 and J is TRBJ2-7; TRBD1 aligns across 10 bases. Germline-derived CDR1 and CDR2 are SGDLS and YYNGEE. The length of the CDR3 is 14 residues. The trim removed 4 bases at V and 5 bases at J, leaving 6 bases unmatched. The CDR3: CASSPGTGVNEQYF. DNA of the CDR3: TGTGCCAGCAGCCCCGGGACAGGGGTCAACGAGCAGTACTTC.

The J gene is TRBJ2-1, the V gene TRBV10-3, with 10 bases that match TRBD2. The CDR3 contains 18 residues. J lost 5 bases, V lost 4 bases, and 14 bases had no gene match. From germline, CDR1 is ENHRY and CDR2 SYGVKD. Here the CDR3 DNA reads TGTGCCATCAGTGCGGTCGAACCGGGACTAGCGCCAGACAATGAGCAGTTCTTC. This gives the protein CAISAVEPGLAPDNEQFF.